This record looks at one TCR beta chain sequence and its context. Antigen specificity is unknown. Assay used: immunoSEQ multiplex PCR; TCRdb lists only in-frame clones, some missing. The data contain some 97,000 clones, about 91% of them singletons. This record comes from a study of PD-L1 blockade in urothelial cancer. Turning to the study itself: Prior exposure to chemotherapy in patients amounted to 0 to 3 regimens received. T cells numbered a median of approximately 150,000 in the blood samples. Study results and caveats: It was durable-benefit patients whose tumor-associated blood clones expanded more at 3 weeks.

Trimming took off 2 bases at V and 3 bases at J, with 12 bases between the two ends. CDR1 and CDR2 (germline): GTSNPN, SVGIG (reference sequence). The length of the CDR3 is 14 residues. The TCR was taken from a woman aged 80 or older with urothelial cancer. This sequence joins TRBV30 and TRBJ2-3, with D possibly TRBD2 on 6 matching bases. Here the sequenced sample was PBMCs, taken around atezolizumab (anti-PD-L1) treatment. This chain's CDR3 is CAWSRYGRTDTQYF. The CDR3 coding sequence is TGTGCCTGGAGTCGTTACGGGAGAACAGATACGCAGTATTTT.